This T cell receptor (beta chain) originates from a study of blood T cell repertoires in COVID-19. Participants spanned ages about 18 to 89 years and resided in roughly 22 US areas. V shed 4 bases, J shed 6 bases, and the junction held 5 bases outside the gene matches. The CDR3 is made up of 15 amino acids. Germline CDR1 and CDR2: LNHDA and SQIVND (reference sequence). Only in-frame clones appear in the TCRdb table, and some are missing; sequencing was by immunoSEQ multiplex PCR. The sample has some 250,000 clones, around 90% seen once. The chain uses TRBV19 and TRBJ1-5, with TRBD1 matching 11 bases. This receptor was obtained from a woman aged 40-49 years with acute COVID-19. Specimen: PBMCs or T cells enriched from blood (not recorded which). CDR3 sequence: CASSTRTGGSQPQHF. CDR3 bases: TGTGCCAGTAGTACCCGGACAGGGGGCTCTCAGCCCCAGCATTTT. Full variable domain (missing parts from reference TRBV19 and TRBJ1-5): DGGITQSPKYLFRKEGQNVTLSCEQNLNHDAMYWYRQDPGQGLRLIYYSQIVNDFQKGDIAEGYSVSREKKESFPLTVTSAQKNPTAFYLCASSTRTGGSQPQHFGDGTRLSIL.